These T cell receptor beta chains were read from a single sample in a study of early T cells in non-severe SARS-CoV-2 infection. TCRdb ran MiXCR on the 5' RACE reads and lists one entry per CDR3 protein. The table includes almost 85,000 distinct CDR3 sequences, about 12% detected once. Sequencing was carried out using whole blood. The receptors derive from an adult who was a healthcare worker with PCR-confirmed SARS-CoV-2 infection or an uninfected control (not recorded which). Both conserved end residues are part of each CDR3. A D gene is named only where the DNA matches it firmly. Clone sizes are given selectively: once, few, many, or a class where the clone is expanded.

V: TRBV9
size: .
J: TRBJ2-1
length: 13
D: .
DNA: TGTGCCAGCAGCGGAGTAGGGTACAATGAGCAGTTCTTC
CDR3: CASSGVGYNEQFF

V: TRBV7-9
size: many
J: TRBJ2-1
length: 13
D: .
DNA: TGTGCCAGCAGCTTATCCAGTGACAATGAGCAGTTCTTC
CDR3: CASSLSSDNEQFF

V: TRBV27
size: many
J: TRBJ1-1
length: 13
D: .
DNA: TGTGCCAGCAGTTTACGGTTGGGGACTGAAGCTTTCTTT
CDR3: CASSLRLGTEAFF

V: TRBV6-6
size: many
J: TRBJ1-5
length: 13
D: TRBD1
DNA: TGTGCCAGCAGTTCAGGGGGTTATCAGCCCCAGCATTTT
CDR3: CASSSGGYQPQHF

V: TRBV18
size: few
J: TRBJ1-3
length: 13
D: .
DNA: TGTGCCAGCTCAACGCAGGAGGAAAACACCATATATTTT
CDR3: CASSTQEENTIYF

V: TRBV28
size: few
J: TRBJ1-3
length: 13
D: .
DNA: TGTGCCAGCTATGGGGGGTCCGGAAACACCATATATTTT
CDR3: CASYGGSGNTIYF

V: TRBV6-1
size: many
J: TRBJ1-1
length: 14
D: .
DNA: TGTGCCAGCAGTGAAGAGGGGGGGGCCACTGAAGCTTTCTTT
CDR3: CASSEEGGATEAFF

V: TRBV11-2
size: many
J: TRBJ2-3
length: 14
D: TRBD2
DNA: TGTGCCAGCAGCCCTAGCGGGAGGACAGATACGCAGTATTTT
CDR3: CASSPSGRTDTQYF

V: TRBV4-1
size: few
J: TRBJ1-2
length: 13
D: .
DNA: TGCGCCAGCAGCCAGGGAATAGAATATGGCTACACCTTC
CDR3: CASSQGIEYGYTF

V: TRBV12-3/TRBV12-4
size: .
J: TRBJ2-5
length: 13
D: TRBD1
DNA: TGTGCCAGCCAGGGGGCAAAATTAGGGACCCAGTACTTC
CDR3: CASQGAKLGTQYF

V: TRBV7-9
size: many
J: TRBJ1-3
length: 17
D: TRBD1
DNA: TGTGCCAGCAGCGGACAGAACAGGGGTAGTAGTGGAAACACCATATATTTT
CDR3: CASSGQNRGSSGNTIYF

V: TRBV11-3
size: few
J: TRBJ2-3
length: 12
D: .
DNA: TGTGCCAGCACCAAACTCACAGATACGCAGTATTTT
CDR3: CASTKLTDTQYF

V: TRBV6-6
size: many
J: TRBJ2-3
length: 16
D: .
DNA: TGTGCCAGCACCCCGGGACAATCAACTAGCACAGATACGCAGTATTTT
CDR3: CASTPGQSTSTDTQYF

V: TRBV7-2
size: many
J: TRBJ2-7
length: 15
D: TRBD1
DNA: TGTGCCAGCAGCTCGGCACAGGGGGCGTCCTACGAGCAGTACTTC
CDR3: CASSSAQGASYEQYF

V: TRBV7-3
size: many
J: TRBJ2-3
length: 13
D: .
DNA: TGTGCCAGCAGCTTAAATCGCGAGGGGCTCCAGTATTTT
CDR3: CASSLNREGLQYF

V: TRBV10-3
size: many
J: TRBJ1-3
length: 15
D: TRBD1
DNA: TGTGCCATCAGTGAGAGGGGGACAGCTGGAAACACCATATATTTT
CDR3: CAISERGTAGNTIYF

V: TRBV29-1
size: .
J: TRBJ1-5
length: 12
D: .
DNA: TGCAGCGTTGGCCTTAGCAATCAGCCCCAGCATTTT
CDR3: CSVGLSNQPQHF

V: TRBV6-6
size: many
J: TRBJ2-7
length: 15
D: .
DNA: TGTGCCAGCAGCCATAACAGGGAGGGAGTCTACGAGCAGTACTTC
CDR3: CASSHNREGVYEQYF

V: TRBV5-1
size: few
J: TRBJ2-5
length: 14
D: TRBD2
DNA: TGCGCCAGCAGCTGGGAGGGGTTCCAAGAGACCCAGTACTTC
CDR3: CASSWEGFQETQYF

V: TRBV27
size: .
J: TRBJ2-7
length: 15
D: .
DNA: TGTGCCAGCAGTTCACAGGCTGGATATCCCTACGAGCAGTACTTC
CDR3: CASSSQAGYPYEQYF